This T cell receptor beta chain was documented in a study of cytomegalovirus exposure and HLA in healthy donors. Looking at the study overall: About 82 million unique TCRs from HLA-typed donors were held in an early release of data. Study-wide results and caveats: A classifier reportedly called cytomegalovirus status with high sensitivity and specificity.

Vbeta (60) and Jbeta (13) primers were used in the PCR. Authors' methods: About 9.9 million shared chains were among 80 million or so unique TCR beta chains counted in a later analysis. Using immunoSEQ multiplex PCR, the repertoire was profiled, and TCRdb retains in-frame clones only, with some absent. D and trimming were read from the DNA, whereas the V and J calls and clone size are those reported in that table. The sample holds some 130,000 clones, approximately 10% seen once. Per the germline V gene, CDR1 is SGDLS and CDR2 is YYNGEE. Germline trimming cut 0 bases from V and 9 bases from J; bases unmatched to any gene: 18. There are 19 residues in the CDR3. Worth noting for this clone: Its antigen is unidentified.

The rearrangement uses TRBV9 and TRBJ2-3; 11 nucleotides agree with TRBD2. The TCR comes from a middle-aged woman in good health and CMV-seropositive. Sequenced input: PBMCs. The CDR3: CASSVEPRTSGGQRSTQYF. CDR3 nucleotides: TGTGCCAGCAGCGTAGAGCCCCGAACTAGCGGGGGCCAAAGGTCGACGCAGTATTTT.